This T cell receptor (beta chain) was recovered during a study of T cells after yellow fever vaccination. TCRdb fed the 5' RACE reads into MiXCR, producing one record per CDR3 protein. The sample carries a few hundred thousand distinct CDR3 sequences, 3% to 4.5% recorded once. In this sample, this clonotype turned up many times. Germline CDR1 reads SGHTA; CDR2 reads FQGNSA. V gave up 5 bases and J gave up 2 bases, with 10 bases separating them. This CDR3 is 14 amino acids long. The receptor's source is a man in his late teens or twenties who received the YFV17D yellow fever vaccine. The sample was PBMCs, taken 5 days after the yellow fever booster vaccination. The chain is built from TRBV7-2 and TRBJ1-5; tentative D call: TRBD1 (5 bases). DNA for the CDR3: TGTGCCAGCAGCCGGGGGGGTGGCAATCAGCCCCAGCATTTT. Translated, it gives CASSRGGGNQPQHF.